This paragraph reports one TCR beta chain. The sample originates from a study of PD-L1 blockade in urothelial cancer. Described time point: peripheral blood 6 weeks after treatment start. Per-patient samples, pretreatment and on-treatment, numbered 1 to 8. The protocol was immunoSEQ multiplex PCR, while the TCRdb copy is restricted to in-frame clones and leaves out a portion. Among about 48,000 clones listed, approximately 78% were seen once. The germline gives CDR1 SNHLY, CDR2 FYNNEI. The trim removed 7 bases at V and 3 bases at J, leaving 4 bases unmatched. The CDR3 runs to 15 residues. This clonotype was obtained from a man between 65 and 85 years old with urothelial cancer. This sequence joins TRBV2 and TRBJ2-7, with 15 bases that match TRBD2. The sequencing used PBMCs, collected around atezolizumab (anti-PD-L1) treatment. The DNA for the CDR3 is TGTGCCAGCACCGGACTAGCGGGAGGGCGCTACGAGCAGTACTTC. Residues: CASTGLAGGRYEQYF.